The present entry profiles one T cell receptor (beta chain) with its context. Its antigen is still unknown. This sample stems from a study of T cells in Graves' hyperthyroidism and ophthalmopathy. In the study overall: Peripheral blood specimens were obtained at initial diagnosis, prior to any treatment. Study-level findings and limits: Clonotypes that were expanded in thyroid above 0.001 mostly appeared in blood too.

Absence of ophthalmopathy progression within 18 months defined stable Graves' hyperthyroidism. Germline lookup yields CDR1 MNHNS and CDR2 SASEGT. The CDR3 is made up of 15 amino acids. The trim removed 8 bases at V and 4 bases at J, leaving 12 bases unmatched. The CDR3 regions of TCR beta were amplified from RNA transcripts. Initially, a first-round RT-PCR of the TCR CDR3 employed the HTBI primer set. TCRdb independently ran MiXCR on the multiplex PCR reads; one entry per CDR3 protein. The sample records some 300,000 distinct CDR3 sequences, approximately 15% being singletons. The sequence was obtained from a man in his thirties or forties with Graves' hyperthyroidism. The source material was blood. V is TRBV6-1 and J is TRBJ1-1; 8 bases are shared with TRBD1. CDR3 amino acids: CASCRGRDSSTEAFF. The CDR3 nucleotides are TGTGCCAGCTGCAGGGGGCGAGACTCTTCCACTGAAGCTTTCTTT.